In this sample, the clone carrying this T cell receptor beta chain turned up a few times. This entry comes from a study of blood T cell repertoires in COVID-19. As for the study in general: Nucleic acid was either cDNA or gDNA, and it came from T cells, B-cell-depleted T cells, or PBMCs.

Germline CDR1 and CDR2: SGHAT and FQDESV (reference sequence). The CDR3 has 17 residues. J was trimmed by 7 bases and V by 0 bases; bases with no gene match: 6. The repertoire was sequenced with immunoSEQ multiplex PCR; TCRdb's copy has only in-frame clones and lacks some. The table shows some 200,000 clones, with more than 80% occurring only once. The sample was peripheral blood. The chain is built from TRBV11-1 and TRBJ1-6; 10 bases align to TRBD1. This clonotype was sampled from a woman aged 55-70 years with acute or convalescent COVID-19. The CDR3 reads CASSLASAGQGNSPLHF. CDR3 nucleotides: TGTGCCAGCAGCTTAGCGAGTGCGGGACAGGGGAATTCACCCCTCCACTTT.